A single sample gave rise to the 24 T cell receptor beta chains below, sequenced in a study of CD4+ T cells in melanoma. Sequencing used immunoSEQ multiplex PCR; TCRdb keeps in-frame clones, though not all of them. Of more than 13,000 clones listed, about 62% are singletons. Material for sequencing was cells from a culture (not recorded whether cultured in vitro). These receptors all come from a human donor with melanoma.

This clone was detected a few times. CDR3 DNA: TGCGCCAGCAGCTTGTCGGATGGTCCCCTCCACTTT. Translating gives CASSLSDGPLHF. This chain links TRBV5-1 with TRBJ1-6; D is unresolved. Germline V CDR1 and CDR2: SGHRS, YFSETQ. CDR3 size: 12 residues. Trimming stripped 1 base from V and 13 bases from J, with 9 bases between.

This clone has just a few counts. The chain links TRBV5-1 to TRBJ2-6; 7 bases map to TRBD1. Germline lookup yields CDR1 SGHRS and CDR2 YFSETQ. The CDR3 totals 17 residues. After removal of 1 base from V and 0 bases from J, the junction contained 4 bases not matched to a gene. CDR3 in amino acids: CASSLLGQNSGANVLTF. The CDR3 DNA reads TGCGCCAGCAGCTTGCTGGGACAGAACTCTGGGGCCAACGTCCTGACTTTC.

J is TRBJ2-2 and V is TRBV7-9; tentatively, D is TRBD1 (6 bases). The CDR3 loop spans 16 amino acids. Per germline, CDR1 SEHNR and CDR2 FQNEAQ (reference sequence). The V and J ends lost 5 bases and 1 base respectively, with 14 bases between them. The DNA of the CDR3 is TGTGCCAGCAGCCCCGGACAGCTACTGAACACCGGGGAGCTGTTTTTT. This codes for CASSPGQLLNTGELFF.

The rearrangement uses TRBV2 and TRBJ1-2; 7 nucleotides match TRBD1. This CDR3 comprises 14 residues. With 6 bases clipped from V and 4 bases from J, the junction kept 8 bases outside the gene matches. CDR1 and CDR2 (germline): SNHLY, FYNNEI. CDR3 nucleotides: TGTGCCAGCAGAGGAGACAGGGTAGTCTATGGCTACACCTTC. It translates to CASRGDRVVYGYTF.

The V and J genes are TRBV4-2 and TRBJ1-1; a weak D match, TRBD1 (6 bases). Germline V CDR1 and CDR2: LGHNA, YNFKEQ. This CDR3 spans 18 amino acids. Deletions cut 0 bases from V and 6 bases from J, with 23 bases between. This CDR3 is CASSQDNRDGATSAEAFF. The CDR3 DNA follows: TGTGCCAGCAGCCAAGATAACAGGGACGGTGCGACGTCCGCTGAAGCTTTCTTT.

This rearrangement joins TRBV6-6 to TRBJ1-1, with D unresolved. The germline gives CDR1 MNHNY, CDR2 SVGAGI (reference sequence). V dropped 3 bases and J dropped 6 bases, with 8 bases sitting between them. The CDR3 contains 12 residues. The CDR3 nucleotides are TGTGCCAGCAGTTATGGCAGGTCTGAAGCTTTCTTT. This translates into CASSYGRSEAFF.

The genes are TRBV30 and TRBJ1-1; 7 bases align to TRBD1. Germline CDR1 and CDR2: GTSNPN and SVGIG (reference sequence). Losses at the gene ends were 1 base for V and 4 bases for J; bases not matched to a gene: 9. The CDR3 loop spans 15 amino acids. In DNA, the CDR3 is TGTGCCTGGAGTGAAGGGGGCGGATATGGCACTGAAGCTTTCTTT. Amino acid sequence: CAWSEGGGYGTEAFF.

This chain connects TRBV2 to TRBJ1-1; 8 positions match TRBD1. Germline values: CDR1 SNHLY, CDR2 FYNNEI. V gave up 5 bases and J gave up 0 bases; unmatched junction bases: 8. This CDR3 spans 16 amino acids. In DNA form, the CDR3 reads TGTGCCAGCAGTCCAATAAGGGACAGGATGAACACTGAAGCTTTCTTT. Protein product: CASSPIRDRMNTEAFF.

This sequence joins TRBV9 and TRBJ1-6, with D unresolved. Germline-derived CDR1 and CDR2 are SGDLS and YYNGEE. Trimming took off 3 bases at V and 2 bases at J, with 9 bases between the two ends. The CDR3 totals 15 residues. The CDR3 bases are TGTGCCAGCAGCGAGGGTGTTGCCTATAATTCACCCCTCCACTTT. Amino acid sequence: CASSEGVAYNSPLHF.

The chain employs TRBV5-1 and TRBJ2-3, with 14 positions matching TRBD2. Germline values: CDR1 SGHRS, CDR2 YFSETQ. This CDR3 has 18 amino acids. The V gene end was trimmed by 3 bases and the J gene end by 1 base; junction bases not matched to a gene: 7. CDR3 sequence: CASSSVPGLAGGTDTQYF. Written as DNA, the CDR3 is TGCGCCAGCAGCTCAGTCCCGGGACTAGCGGGGGGCACAGATACGCAGTATTTT.

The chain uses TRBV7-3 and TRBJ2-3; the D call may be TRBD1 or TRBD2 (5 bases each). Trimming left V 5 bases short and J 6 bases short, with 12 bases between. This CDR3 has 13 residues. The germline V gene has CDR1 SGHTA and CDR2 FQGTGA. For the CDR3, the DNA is TGTGCCAGCAGCACGGGGACCTCCGATACGCAGTATTTT. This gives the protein CASSTGTSDTQYF.

The DNA of the CDR3 is TGTGCCAGCAGTTGGGTCTTTGATAACACTGGGGCTTTCTTT. Protein sequence: CASSWVFDNTGAFF. This chain connects TRBV6-1 to TRBJ1-1; D is unclear. CDR3 length equals 14 residues. Trimming shortened V by 5 bases and J by 11 bases, and 21 bases separated the two germline ends. Germline V gene data show CDR1 as MNHNS and CDR2 as SASEGT.

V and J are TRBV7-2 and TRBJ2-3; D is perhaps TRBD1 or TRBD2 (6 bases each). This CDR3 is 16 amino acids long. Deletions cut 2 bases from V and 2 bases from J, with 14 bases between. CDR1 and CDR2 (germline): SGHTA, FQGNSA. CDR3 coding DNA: TGTGCCAGCAGCTTATCGAGAGGGGGGTACACAGATACGCAGTATTTT. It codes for CASSLSRGGYTDTQYF.

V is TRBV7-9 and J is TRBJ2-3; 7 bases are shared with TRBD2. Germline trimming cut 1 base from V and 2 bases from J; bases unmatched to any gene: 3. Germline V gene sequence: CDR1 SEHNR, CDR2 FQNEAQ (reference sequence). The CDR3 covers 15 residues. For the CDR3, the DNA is TGTGCCAGCAGCTTAGGAGGGACTAACACAGATACGCAGTATTTT. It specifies CASSLGGTNTDTQYF. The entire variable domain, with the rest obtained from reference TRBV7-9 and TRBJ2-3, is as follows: DTGVSQNPRHKITKRGQNVTFRCDPISEHNRLYWYRQTLGQGPEFLTYFQNEAQLEKSRLLSDRFSAERPKGSFSTLEIQRTEQGDSAMYLCASSLGGTNTDTQYFGPGTRLTVL.

Written as DNA, the CDR3 is TGTGCCAGCAGTGAATCAGGCAGTGCGAATCAGCCCCAGCATTTT. Translation: CASSESGSANQPQHF. The chain uses TRBV25-1 and TRBJ1-5; D gene ambiguous. V was clipped by 1 base and J by 4 bases, with 11 bases between them. Germline loops: CDR1 MGHDK, CDR2 SYGVNS. The CDR3 has 15 amino acids.

The chain's CDR3 is CASSQDGAYREYGELFF. CDR3 nucleotides: TGCGCCAGCAGCCAAGACGGGGCGTACAGGGAATACGGGGAGCTGTTTTTT. This chain connects TRBV4-1 to TRBJ2-2; D may be TRBD1 (6 bases). The V and J ends lost 0 bases and 7 bases respectively, with 18 bases between them. Germline V gives CDR1 MGHRA, CDR2 YSYEKL. The CDR3 covers 17 residues.

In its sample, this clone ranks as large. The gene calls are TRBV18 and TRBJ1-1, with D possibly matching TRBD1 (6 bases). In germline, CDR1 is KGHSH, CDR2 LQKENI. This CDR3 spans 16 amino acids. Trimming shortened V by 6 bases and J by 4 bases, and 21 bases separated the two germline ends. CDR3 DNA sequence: TGTGCCAGCTCTCCAGACAGGCTAACTGCGGGCACTGAAGCTTTCTTT. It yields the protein CASSPDRLTAGTEAFF. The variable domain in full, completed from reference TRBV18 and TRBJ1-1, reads NAGVMQNPRHLVRRRGQEARLRCSPMKGHSHVYWYRQLPEEGLKFMVYLQKENIIDESGMPKERFSAEFPKEGPSILRIQQVVRGDSAAYFCASSPDRLTAGTEAFFGQGTRLTVV.

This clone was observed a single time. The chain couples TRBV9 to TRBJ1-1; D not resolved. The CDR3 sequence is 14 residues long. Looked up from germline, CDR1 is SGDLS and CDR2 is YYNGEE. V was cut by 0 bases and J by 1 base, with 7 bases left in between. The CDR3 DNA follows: TGTGCCAGCAGCGTAGGTATAGGGAACACTGAAGCTTTCTTT. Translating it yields CASSVGIGNTEAFF.

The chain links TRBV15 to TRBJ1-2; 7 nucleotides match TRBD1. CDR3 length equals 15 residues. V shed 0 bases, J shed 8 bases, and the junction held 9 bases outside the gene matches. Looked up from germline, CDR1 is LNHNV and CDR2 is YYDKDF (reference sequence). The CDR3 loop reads CATSREEGIGGGYTF. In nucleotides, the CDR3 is TGTGCCACCAGCAGAGAAGAGGGGATAGGGGGCGGCTACACCTTC.

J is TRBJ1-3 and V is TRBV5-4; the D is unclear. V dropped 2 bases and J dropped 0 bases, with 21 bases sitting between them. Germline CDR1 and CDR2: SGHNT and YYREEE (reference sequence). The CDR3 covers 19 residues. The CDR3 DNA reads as TGTGCCAGCAGCTTCAAAGCATGGCCGACTCCCCGCTCTGGAAACACCATATATTTT. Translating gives CASSFKAWPTPRSGNTIYF.

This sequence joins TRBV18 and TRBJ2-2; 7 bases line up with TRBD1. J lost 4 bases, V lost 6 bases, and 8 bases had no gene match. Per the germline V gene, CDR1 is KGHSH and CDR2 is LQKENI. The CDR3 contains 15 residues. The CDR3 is CASSPRTGGTGELFF. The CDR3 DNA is TGTGCCAGCTCCCCTCGGACAGGTGGCACCGGGGAGCTGTTTTTT. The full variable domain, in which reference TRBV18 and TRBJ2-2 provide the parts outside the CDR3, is NAGVMQNPRHLVRRRGQEARLRCSPMKGHSHVYWYRQLPEEGLKFMVYLQKENIIDESGMPKERFSAEFPKEGPSILRIQQVVRGDSAAYFCASSPRTGGTGELFFGEGSRLTVL.

The CDR3 bases are TGTGCCAGCAGTTACTCGGGTCAGGGGCAAGCTTTCTTT. It translates to CASSYSGQGQAFF. The chain combines TRBV6-5 with TRBJ1-1, with a tentative D call TRBD1 (6 bases). Germline CDR1 and CDR2: MNHEY and SVGAGI. The germline V and J ends were trimmed by 0 bases and 9 bases, with 11 bases remaining between them. The CDR3 loop spans 13 amino acids.

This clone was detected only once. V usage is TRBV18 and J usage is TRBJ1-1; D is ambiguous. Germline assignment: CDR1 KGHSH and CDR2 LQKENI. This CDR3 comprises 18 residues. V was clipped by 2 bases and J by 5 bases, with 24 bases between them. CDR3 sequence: CASSPILGRVQTPTEAFF. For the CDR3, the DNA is TGTGCCAGCTCACCAATATTGGGTCGAGTTCAGACACCTACTGAAGCTTTCTTT.

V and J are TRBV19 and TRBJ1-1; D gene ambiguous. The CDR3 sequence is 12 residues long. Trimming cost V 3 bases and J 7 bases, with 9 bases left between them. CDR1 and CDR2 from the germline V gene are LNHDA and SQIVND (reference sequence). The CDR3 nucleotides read TGTGCCAGTAGTATGGGATCGGGTGAAGCTTTCTTT. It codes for CASSMGSGEAFF.